The T cell receptor (beta chain) under discussion was sequenced for a study of blood T cells in healthy people across ages. Details on this clonotype: A much larger clone lies a single base off, so this may be a read error.

A second about 7 to 11 cycle PCR used barcoded and J-beta primers. TCRdb used MiXCR to reprocess the 5' RACE reads, holding one entry per CDR3 protein. This table holds about 1,400,000 distinct CDR3 sequences, 40% to 50% found once. This clonotype originated in a young woman in good health. The specimen was blood.

CDR3 loop: CASRRPGSDAQYF. CDR3 in DNA: TGTGCCAGCAGGAGACCCGGGTCAGATGCGCAGTATTTT. This rearrangement joins TRBV12-3 or TRBV12-4 to TRBJ2-3; unclear D gene. CDR3 length: 13 residues.